The 5 T cell receptor beta chains below were found in one sample sequenced in a study of tumor-infiltrating lymphocytes in primary liver carcinoma. Unsorted whole blood supplied the RNA, and germline DNA was extracted too. Synthesis of TCR beta cDNA was carried out from 500 ng total RNA with a constant-region primer. Construction of TCR beta libraries relied on three successive nested multiplex PCR rounds employing slightly modified ARM-PCR. Two initial PCR rounds of about 11 cycles each paired TRBV1-TRBV30 forward primers with a C-beta reverse primer. TCRdb itself ran the multiplex PCR reads through MiXCR, one entry per CDR3 protein. The repertoire holds about 200,000 distinct CDR3 sequences, 65% seen once, with roughly 6.4% in the top ten. The sample comprised peripheral blood. The source of these receptors is a woman between 55 and 75 years old with primary liver carcinoma and hepatitis B virus infection.

This clonotype has a count of ten or more. The chain employs TRBV12-3 or TRBV12-4 and TRBJ2-7; D may be TRBD1 or TRBD2 (5 bases each). V shed 5 bases and J shed 5 bases, with 16 bases lying between them. This CDR3 spans 14 amino acids. CDR3 region: CASSPPGPRNEQYF. In DNA form, the CDR3 reads TGTGCCAGCAGTCCTCCGGGACCCAGAAACGAGCAGTACTTC.

There are a few counts of this clonotype. The V call is TRBV7-9, the J call TRBJ1-4, with D maybe TRBD1 (5 bases). The V and J ends lost 1 base and 8 bases respectively, with 14 bases between them. The CDR3 length is 15 residues. Germline V gene sequence: CDR1 SEHNR, CDR2 FQNEAQ (reference sequence). CDR3 sequence (DNA): TGTGCCAGCAGCTTAGGGGCTCCCGGGGCGGAAAAACTGTTTTTT. Residues: CASSLGAPGAEKLFF.

On this clonotype: A much larger clone lies a single base off, so this may be a read error. This chain joins TRBV5-6 and TRBJ1-2; tentatively, D is TRBD1 (6 bases). Trimming pared 9 bases from V and 4 bases from J, leaving 19 bases between. This CDR3 is 14 amino acids long. Germline-derived CDR1 and CDR2 are SGHDT and YYEEEE. This CDR3 reads CATRISRGSYGYTF. The CDR3 DNA sequence: TGTGCCACCCGGATTTCCAGGGGCAGCTATGGCTACACCTTC.

As for this clonotype: The junction shows a germline mismatch at one end, possibly a read error. The chain uses TRBV7-9 and TRBJ1-1, with D perhaps matching TRBD1 (5 bases). The germline V gene encodes CDR1 SEHNR and CDR2 FQNEAQ (reference sequence). The CDR3 has 15 residues. The CDR3 spells CASSLSGARLSEAFF. CDR3 nucleotides: TGTGCCAGTAGCTTGTCCGGGGCTCGTCTATCTGAAGCTTTCTTT.

A word on this clonotype: This may arise from a read error, as a much more abundant clone is one base away. This rearrangement joins TRBV6-1 to TRBJ1-5; the D gene is possibly TRBD1 (5 bases). Germline V CDR1 and CDR2: MNHNS, SASEGT. The CDR3 totals 16 residues. The CDR3 region is CTSSHQGAGFNQPQHF. In DNA, the CDR3 is TGTACCAGCAGTCACCAAGGCGCAGGGTTCAATCAGCCCCAGCATTTT.